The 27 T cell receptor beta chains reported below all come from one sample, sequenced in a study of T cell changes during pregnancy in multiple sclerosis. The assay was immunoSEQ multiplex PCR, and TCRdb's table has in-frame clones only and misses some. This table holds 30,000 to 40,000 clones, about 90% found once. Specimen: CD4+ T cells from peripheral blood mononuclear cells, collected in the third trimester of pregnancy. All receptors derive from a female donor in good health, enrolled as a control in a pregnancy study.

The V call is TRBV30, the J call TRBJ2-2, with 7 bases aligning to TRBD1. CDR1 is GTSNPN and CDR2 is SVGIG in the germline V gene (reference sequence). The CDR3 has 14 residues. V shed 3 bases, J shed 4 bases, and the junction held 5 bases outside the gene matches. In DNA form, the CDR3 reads TGTGCCTGGAGACCAGCAGGGGGCACCGGGGAGCTGTTTTTT. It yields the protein CAWRPAGGTGELFF.

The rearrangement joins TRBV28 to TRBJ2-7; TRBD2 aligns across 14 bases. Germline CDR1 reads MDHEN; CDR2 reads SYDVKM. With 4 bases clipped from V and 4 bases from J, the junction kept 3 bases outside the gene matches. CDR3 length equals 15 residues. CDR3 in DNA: TGTGCCAGCAGTTCACGACTAGCGGGAGGGTACGAGCAGTACTTC. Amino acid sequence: CASSSRLAGGYEQYF.

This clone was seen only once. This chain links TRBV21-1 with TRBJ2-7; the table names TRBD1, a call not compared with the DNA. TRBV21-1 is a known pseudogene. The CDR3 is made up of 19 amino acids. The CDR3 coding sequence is TGTGCCAGCAGCAAAGGACCCTTCGCGGGACAGGGCAAAAACTACGAGCAGTACTTC. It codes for CASSKGPFAGQGKNYEQYF.

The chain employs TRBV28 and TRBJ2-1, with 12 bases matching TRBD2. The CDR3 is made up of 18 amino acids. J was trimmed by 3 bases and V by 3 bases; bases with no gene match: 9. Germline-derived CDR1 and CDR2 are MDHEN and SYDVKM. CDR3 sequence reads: CASSFPTSGSPLYNEQFF. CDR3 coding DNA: TGTGCCAGCAGTTTCCCGACTAGCGGGAGCCCTCTCTACAATGAGCAGTTCTTC.

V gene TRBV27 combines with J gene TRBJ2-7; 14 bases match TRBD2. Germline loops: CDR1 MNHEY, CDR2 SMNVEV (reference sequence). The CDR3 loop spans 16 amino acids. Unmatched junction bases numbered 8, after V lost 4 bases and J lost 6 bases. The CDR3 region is CASSSAVGLAGAEQYF. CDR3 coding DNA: TGTGCCAGCAGTTCCGCTGTGGGACTAGCGGGAGCCGAGCAGTACTTC.

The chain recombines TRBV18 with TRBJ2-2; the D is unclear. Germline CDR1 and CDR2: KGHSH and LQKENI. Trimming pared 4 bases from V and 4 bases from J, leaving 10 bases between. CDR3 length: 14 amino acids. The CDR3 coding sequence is TGTGCCAGCTCACTTAAGAAGAGCACCGGGGAGCTGTTTTTT. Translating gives CASSLKKSTGELFF.

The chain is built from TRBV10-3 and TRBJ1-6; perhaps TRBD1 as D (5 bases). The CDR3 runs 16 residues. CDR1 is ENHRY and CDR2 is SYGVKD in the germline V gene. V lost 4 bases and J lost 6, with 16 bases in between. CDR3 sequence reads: CAISGPSRDSNSPLHF. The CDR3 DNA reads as TGTGCCATCAGTGGCCCGAGCAGGGACTCTAATTCACCCCTCCACTTT.

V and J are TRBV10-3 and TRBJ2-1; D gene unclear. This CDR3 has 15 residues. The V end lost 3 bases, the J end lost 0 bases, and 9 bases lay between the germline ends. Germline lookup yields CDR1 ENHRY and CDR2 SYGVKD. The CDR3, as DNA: TGTGCCATCAGTGAAGGCTGGAGCTCCTACAATGAGCAGTTCTTC. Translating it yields CAISEGWSSYNEQFF.

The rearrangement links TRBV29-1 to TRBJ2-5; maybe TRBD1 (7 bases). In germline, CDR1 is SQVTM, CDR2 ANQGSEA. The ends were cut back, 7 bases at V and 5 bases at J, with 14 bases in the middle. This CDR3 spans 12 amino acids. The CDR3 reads CSARTGGETQYF. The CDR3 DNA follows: TGCAGCGCCCGGACAGGAGGGGAGACCCAGTACTTC.

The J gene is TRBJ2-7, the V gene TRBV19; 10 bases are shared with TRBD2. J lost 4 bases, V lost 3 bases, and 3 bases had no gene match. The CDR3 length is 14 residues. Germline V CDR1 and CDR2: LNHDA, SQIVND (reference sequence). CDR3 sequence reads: CASSIGLAEYEQYF. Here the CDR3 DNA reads TGTGCCAGTAGTATCGGACTAGCGGAATACGAGCAGTACTTC.

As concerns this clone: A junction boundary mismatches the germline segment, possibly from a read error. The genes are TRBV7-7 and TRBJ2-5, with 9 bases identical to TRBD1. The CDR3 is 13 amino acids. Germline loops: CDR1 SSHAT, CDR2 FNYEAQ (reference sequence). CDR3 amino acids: CASSPGTGETQYF. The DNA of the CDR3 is TGTGCTAGCAGTCCCGGGACAGGGGAGACCCAGTACTTC.

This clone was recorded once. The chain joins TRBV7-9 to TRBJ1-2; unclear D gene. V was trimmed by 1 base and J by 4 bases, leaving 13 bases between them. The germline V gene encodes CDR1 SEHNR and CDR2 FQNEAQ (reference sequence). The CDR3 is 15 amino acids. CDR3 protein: CASSLVSPSLYGYTF. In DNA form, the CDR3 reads TGTGCCAGCAGCTTAGTTTCCCCTTCTCTCTATGGCTACACCTTC. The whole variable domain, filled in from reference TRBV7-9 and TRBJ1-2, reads DTGVSQNPRHKITKRGQNVTFRCDPISEHNRLYWYRQTLGQGPEFLTYFQNEAQLEKSRLLSDRFSAERPKGSFSTLEIQRTEQGDSAMYLCASSLVSPSLYGYTFGSGTRLTVV.

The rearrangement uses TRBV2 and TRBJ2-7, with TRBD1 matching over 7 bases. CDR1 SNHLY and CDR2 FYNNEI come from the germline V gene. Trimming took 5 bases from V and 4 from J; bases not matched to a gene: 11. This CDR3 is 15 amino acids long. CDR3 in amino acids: CASSTGRGLGYEQYF. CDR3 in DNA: TGTGCCAGCAGTACAGGTAGGGGGCTGGGATACGAGCAGTACTTC.

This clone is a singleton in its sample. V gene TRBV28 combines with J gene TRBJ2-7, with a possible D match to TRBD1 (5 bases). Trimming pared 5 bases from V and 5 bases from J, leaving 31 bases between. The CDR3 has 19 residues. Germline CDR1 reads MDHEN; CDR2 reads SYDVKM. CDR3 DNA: TGTGCCAGCAGTCGAGCGTCCCAGGGTAGTAGCAGGGATCCTAACGAGCAGTACTTC. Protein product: CASSRASQGSSRDPNEQYF.

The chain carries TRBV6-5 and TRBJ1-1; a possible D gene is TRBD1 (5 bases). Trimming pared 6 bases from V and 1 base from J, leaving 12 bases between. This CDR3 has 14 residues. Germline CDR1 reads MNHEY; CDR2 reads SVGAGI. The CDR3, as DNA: TGTGCCAGCAGCCAAGATAGGGGGAACACTGAAGCTTTCTTT. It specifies CASSQDRGNTEAFF.

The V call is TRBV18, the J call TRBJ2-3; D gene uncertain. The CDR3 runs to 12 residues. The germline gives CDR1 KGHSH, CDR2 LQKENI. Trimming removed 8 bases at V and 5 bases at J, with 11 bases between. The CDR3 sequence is CASTPAGDTQYF. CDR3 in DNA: TGTGCCAGCACCCCCGCAGGAGATACGCAGTATTTT.

The CDR3 DNA reads TGTGCCAGCTCATTCTTAGCGGGGCAGGGCAATGAGCAGTTCTTC. This codes for CASSFLAGQGNEQFF. This rearrangement joins TRBV18 to TRBJ2-1, with TRBD2 matching 8 bases. The CDR3 length is 15 residues. The J segment lost 6 bases and the V segment lost 5 bases, leaving 9 bases of the junction unmatched. Per germline, CDR1 KGHSH and CDR2 LQKENI.

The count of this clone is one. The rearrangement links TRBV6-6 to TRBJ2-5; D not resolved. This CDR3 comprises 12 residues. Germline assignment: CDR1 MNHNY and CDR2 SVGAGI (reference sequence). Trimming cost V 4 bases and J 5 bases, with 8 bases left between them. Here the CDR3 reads CASSWAKETQYF. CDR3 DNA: TGTGCCAGCAGTTGGGCGAAGGAGACCCAGTACTTC.

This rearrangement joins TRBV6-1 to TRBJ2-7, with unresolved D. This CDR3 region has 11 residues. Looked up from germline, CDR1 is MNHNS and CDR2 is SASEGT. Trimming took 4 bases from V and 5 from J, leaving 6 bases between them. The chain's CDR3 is CASSAVDEQYF. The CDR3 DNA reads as TGTGCCAGCAGTGCTGTTGACGAGCAGTACTTC.

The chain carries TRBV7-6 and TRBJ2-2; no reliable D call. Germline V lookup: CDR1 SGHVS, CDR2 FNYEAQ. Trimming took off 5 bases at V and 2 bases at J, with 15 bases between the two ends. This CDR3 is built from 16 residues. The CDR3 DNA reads TGTGCCAGCAGCCCTCAGGCTACCCTAAACACCGGGGAGCTGTTTTTT. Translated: CASSPQATLNTGELFF.

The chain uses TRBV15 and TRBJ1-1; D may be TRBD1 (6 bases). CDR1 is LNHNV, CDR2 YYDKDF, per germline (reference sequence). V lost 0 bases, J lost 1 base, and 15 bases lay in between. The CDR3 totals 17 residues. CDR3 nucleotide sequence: TGTGCCACCAGCAGAGATCTCTGGGGGCAGGAGAACACTGAAGCTTTCTTT. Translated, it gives CATSRDLWGQENTEAFF.

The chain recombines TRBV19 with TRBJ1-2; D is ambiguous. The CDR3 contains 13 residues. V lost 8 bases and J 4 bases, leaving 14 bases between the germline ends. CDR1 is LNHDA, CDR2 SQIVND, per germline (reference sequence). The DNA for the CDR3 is TGTGCCAGTCATTCGGTAGGGAGCTATGGCTACACCTTC. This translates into CASHSVGSYGYTF. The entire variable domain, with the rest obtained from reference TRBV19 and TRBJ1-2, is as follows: DGGITQSPKYLFRKEGQNVTLSCEQNLNHDAMYWYRQDPGQGLRLIYYSQIVNDFQKGDIAEGYSVSREKKESFPLTVTSAQKNPTAFYLCASHSVGSYGYTFGSGTRLTVV.

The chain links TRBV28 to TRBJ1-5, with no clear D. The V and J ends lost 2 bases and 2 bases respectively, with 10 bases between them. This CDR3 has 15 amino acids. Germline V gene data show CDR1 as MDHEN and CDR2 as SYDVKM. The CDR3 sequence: CASSLDGRGNQPQHF. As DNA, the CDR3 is TGTGCCAGCAGTTTAGACGGCCGGGGCAATCAGCCCCAGCATTTT.

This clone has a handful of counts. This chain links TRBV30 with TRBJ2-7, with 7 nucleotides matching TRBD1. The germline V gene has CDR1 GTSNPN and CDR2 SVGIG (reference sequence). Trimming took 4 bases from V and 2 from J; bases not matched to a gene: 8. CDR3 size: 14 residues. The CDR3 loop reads CAWNRDRVAYEQYF. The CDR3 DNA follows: TGTGCCTGGAATCGAGACAGGGTAGCCTACGAGCAGTACTTC.

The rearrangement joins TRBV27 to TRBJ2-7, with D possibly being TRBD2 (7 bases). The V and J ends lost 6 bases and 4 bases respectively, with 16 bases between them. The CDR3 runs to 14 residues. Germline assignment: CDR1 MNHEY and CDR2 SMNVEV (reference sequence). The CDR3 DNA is TGTGCCAGCAGCCCGGGGGAGGGGGTTTACGAGCAGTACTTC. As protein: CASSPGEGVYEQYF.

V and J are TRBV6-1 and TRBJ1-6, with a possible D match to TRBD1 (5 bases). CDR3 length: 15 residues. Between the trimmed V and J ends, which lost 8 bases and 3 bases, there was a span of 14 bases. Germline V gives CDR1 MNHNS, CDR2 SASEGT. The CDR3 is CASLDPGYYNSPLHF. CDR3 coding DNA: TGTGCCAGCTTAGACCCAGGGTACTATAATTCACCCCTCCACTTT.

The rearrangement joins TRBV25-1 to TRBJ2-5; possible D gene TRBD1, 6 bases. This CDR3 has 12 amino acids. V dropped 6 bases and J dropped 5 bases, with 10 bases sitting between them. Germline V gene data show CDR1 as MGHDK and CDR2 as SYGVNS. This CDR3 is CASRQGYETQYF. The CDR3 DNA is TGTGCCAGCAGACAGGGTTACGAGACCCAGTACTTC.